The 16 T cell receptor beta chains presented below share a single source sample, sequenced in a study of blood T cell repertoires in COVID-19 (dated by TCRdb to 2019 to 2021). The method behind the library was the immunoSEQ multiplex PCR assay. Not all clones reach the TCRdb copy of this immuneACCESS table, which keeps in-frame sequences only. Checked studies attribute under half of the gap to unresolved V genes and leave the rest unexplained. The sample includes 150,000 to 200,000 clones, with 80% to 95% observed a single time. Approximately 0.5% of the sample rests with the top ten. The sample was peripheral blood. These TCRs come from a man aged 50-60 years with acute or convalescent COVID-19.

This clone was recorded only once. CDR3 DNA: TGTGCCAGCAGTTATGACAGGGGGACGGATGAGCAGTTCTTC. It is translated as CASSYDRGTDEQFF. The chain uses TRBV6-2 or TRBV6-3 and TRBJ2-1; 9 nucleotides line up with TRBD1. The CDR3 is 14 residues long. Germline CDR1 and CDR2: MNHEY and SVGEGT. V was clipped by 3 bases and J by 8 bases; unmatched bases: 5.

The V gene is TRBV28, the J gene TRBJ1-2; 7 nucleotides align to TRBD1. The CDR3 spans 13 residues. Germline loops: CDR1 MDHEN, CDR2 SYDVKM. Trimming took 6 bases from V and 6 from J; bases not matched to a gene: 7. CDR3 DNA sequence: TGTGCCAGCAGCCTCCCCGGGACAGATGGCTACACCTTC. It codes for CASSLPGTDGYTF.

The chain employs TRBV3-1 (or the pseudogene TRBV3-2) and TRBJ1-6; tentatively, D is TRBD1 (5 bases). CDR3 length: 15 amino acids. V lost 0 bases, J lost 8 bases, and 11 bases lay in between. Per germline, CDR1 LGHDT and CDR2 YNNKEL (reference sequence). The CDR3 DNA sequence: TGTGCCAGCAGCCAAGATTGGGGAGGGGATTCACCCCTCCACTTT. Protein product: CASSQDWGGDSPLHF.

For this clone: The junction shows a germline mismatch at one end, possibly a read error. J is TRBJ1-6 and V is TRBV2; TRBD1 matches at 7 bases. Germline CDR1 SNHLY, CDR2 FYNNEI. The CDR3 loop spans 12 amino acids. The CDR3 nucleotides are TGTGCCAGCAGTGAAGCTCGACAGGGTTCCTACTTT. It is translated as CASSEARQGSYF.

The rearrangement uses TRBV24-1 and TRBJ2-2; TRBD2 might be the D (5 bases). V was shortened by 0 bases and J by 1 base, with 8 bases between the two germline ends. This CDR3 is 16 amino acids long. The germline V gene has CDR1 KGHDR and CDR2 SFDVKD. The CDR3 DNA is TGTGCCACCAGTGATTTGCTAGGGAGGAACACCGGGGAGCTGTTTTTT. This encodes CATSDLLGRNTGELFF.

V is TRBV10-3 and J is TRBJ2-7; perhaps TRBD1 as D (5 bases). The V end lost 0 bases, the J end lost 4 bases, and 7 bases lay between the germline ends. Looked up from germline, CDR1 is ENHRY and CDR2 is SYGVKD. This CDR3 contains 13 residues. CDR3 amino acids: CAISESDKYEQYV. CDR3 DNA: TGTGCCATCAGTGAGTCGGACAAATACGAGCAGTACGTC.

The chain employs TRBV6-2 or TRBV6-3 and TRBJ2-5, with 8 positions matching TRBD1. The CDR3 length is 14 residues. V was clipped by 5 bases and J by 0 bases; unmatched bases: 2. Germline V gives CDR1 MNHEY, CDR2 SVGEGT. This CDR3 is CASSPTGDQETQYF. As DNA, the CDR3 is TGTGCCAGCAGTCCGACAGGGGACCAAGAGACCCAGTACTTC.

The chain employs TRBV27 and TRBJ2-7, with 8 bases matching TRBD2. Germline V gene sequence: CDR1 MNHEY, CDR2 SMNVEV (reference sequence). The CDR3 has 14 residues. V gave up 6 bases and J gave up 8 bases; unmatched junction bases: 12. In DNA, the CDR3 is TGTGCCAGCAGCCAAGCGGGAGAAGCTGCCAAGCAGTACTTC. This gives the protein CASSQAGEAAKQYF.

This clone has only a few counts. The chain uses TRBV5-1 and TRBJ1-2, with TRBD1 matching 7 bases. With 0 bases clipped from V and 3 bases from J, the junction kept 5 bases outside the gene matches. Germline V gene data show CDR1 as SGHRS and CDR2 as YFSETQ. CDR3 length: 15 amino acids. For the CDR3, the DNA is TGCGCCAGCAGCTTGGGAGCAGGGGGAGACTATGGCTACACCTTC. It specifies CASSLGAGGDYGYTF.

The chain has TRBV7-9 and TRBJ1-5; 9 bases fit TRBD1. CDR1 is SEHNR and CDR2 is FQNEAQ in the germline V gene (reference sequence). This CDR3 spans 15 amino acids. J gave up 2 bases and V 5 bases, and 4 bases lay outside the gene matches. Here the CDR3 reads CASSPGTGRNQPQHF. Here the CDR3 DNA reads TGTGCCAGCAGCCCGGGGACAGGGCGCAATCAGCCCCAGCATTTT.

V is TRBV27 and J is TRBJ2-1; TRBD2 matches 7 bases. The germline CDR1 and CDR2 sequences are MNHEY and SMNVEV (reference sequence). The J segment lost 3 bases and the V segment lost 4 bases, leaving 6 bases of the junction unmatched. This CDR3 comprises 15 residues. The CDR3 loop is CASSSLSGLYNEQFF. The CDR3 nucleotides read TGTGCCAGCAGTTCCCTTAGCGGGCTCTACAATGAGCAGTTCTTC.

The chain uses TRBV28 and TRBJ1-6, with D maybe TRBD1 (6 bases). There are 15 residues in the CDR3. V was trimmed by 6 bases and J by 7 bases, leaving 16 bases between them. The germline V gene has CDR1 MDHEN and CDR2 SYDVKM. CDR3 sequence: CASRGATGLNSPLHF. CDR3 bases: TGTGCCAGCAGGGGAGCGACAGGTCTAAATTCACCCCTCCACTTT. The variable domain in full, completed from reference TRBV28 and TRBJ1-6, reads DVKVTQSSRYLVKRTGEKVFLECVQDMDHENMFWYRQDPGLGLRLIYFSYDVKMKEKGDIPEGYSVSREKKERFSLILESASTNQTSMYLCASRGATGLNSPLHFGNGTRLTVT.

This chain joins TRBV9 and TRBJ1-5; D gene unclear. This CDR3 has 16 amino acids. CDR1 SGDLS and CDR2 YYNGEE come from the germline V gene. V was cut by 4 bases and J by 1 base, with 15 bases left in between. This CDR3 reads CASSRSHDWSNQPQHF. CDR3 nucleotide sequence: TGTGCCAGCAGCCGAAGCCACGACTGGAGCAATCAGCCCCAGCATTTT.

The genes are TRBV4-2 and TRBJ2-1; D unresolved. Trimming removed 0 bases from V and 10 bases from J, with 13 bases in between. CDR3 length: 14 residues. Germline V CDR1 and CDR2: LGHNA, YNFKEQ. The CDR3 loop reads CASSQEALRGEQFF. For the CDR3, the DNA is TGTGCCAGCAGCCAAGAAGCTCTTAGAGGAGAGCAGTTCTTC.

The chain couples TRBV6-5 to TRBJ1-5; TRBD1 agrees at 9 bases. V was pared by 5 bases and J by 1 base, with 3 bases of the junction left unmatched. CDR3 length equals 15 residues. Looked up from germline, CDR1 is MNHEY and CDR2 is SVGAGI. For the CDR3, the DNA is TGTGCCAGCAGTCGAGGACAGGGGAGCAATCAGCCCCAGCATTTT. Its protein is CASSRGQGSNQPQHF.

The table lists this clone with a count of one. The chain recombines TRBV11-2 with TRBJ1-2, with D tentatively TRBD1 (6 bases). Looked up from germline, CDR1 is SGHAT and CDR2 is FQNNGV. Trimming took off 1 base at V and 0 bases at J, with 12 bases between the two ends. CDR3 length: 16 amino acids. The CDR3 sequence is CASSLGTAVANYGYTF. Written as DNA, the CDR3 is TGTGCCAGCAGCTTAGGGACAGCCGTAGCTAACTATGGCTACACCTTC.